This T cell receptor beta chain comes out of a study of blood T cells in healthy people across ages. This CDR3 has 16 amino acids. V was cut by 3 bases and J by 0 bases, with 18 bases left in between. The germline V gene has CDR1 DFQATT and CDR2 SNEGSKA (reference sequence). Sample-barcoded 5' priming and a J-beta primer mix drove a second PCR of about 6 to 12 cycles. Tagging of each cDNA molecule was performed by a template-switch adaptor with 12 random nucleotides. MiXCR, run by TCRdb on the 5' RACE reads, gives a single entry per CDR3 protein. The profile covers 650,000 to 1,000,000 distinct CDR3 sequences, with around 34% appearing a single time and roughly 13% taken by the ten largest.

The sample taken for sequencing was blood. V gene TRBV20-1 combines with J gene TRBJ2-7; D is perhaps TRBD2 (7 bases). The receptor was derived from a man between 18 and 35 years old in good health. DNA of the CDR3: TGCAGTGCTAGCCCCGTTGCGCGGGGGCCCTCCTACGAGCAGTACTTC. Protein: CSASPVARGPSYEQYF.